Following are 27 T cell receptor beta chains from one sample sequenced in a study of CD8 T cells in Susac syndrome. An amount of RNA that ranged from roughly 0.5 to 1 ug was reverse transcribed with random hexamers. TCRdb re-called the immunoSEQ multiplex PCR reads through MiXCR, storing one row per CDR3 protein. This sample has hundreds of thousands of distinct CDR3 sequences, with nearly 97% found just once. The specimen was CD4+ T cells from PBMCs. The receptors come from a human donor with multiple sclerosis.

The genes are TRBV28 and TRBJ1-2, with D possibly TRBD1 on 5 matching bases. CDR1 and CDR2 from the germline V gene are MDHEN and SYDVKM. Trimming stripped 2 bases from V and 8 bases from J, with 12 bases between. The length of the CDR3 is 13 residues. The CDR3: CASSLVGGVGYTF. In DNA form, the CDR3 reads TGTGCCAGCAGTTTAGTCGGAGGGGTCGGCTACACCTTC.

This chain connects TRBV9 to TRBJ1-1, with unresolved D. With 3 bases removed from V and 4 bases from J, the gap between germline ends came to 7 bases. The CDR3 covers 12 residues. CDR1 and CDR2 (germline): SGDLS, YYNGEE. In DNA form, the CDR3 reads TGTGCCAGCAGCGCAAGTGCCACTGAAGCTTTCTTT. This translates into CASSASATEAFF.

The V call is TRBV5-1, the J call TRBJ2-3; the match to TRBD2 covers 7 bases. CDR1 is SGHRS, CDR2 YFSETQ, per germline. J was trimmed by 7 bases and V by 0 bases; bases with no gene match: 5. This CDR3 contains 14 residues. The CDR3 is CASSLEAGRNTQYF. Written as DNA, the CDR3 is TGCGCCAGCAGCTTGGAAGCGGGAAGGAATACGCAGTATTTT.

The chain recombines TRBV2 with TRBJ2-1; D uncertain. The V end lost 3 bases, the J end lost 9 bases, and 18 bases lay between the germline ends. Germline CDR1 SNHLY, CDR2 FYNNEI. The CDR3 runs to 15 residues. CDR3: CASSESALVQSEQFF. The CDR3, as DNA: TGTGCCAGCAGTGAGTCTGCTTTGGTTCAATCTGAGCAGTTCTTC.

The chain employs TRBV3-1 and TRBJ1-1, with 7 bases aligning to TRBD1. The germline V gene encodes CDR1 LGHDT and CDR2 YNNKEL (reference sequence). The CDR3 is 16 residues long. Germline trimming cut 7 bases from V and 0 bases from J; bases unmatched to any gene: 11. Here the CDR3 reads CASTRTGGGMNTEAFF. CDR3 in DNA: TGTGCCAGCACCCGGACAGGAGGAGGCATGAACACTGAAGCTTTCTTT. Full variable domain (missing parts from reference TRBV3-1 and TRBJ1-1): DTAVSQTPKYLVTQMGNDKSIKCEQNLGHDTMYWYKQDSKKFLKIMFSYNNKELIINETVPNRFSPKSPDKAHLNLHINSLELGDSAVYFCASTRTGGGMNTEAFFGQGTRLTVV.

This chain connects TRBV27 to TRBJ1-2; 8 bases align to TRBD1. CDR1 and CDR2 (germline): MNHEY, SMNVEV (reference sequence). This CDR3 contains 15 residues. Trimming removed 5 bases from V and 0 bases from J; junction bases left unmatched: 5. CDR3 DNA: TGTGCCAGCAGTGGACAGGGCCGAGCTAACTATGGCTACACCTTC. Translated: CASSGQGRANYGYTF.

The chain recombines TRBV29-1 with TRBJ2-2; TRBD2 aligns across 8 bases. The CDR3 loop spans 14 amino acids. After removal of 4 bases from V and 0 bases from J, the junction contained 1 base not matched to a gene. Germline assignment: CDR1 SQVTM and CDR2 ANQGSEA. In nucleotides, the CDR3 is TGCAGCGTTGCAGCGGGAGCGAACACCGGGGAGCTGTTTTTT. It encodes CSVAAGANTGELFF.

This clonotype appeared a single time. CDR3 DNA: TGTGCCAGCAGCGTAGATCATAGCGGGGGGTCTAGGATAAATGAGCAGTTCTTC. This encodes CASSVDHSGGSRINEQFF. The V and J genes are TRBV9 and TRBJ2-1; the match to TRBD2 covers 10 bases. V shed 0 bases, J shed 7 bases, and the junction held 13 bases outside the gene matches. CDR1 and CDR2 from the germline V gene are SGDLS and YYNGEE. This CDR3 contains 18 residues.

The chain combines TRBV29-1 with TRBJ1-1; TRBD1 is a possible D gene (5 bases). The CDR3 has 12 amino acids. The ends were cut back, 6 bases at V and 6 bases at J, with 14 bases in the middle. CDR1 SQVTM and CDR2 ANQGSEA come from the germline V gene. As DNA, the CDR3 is TGCAGCGTCGCCCCAGGGAAACCTGAAGCTTTCTTT. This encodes CSVAPGKPEAFF.

CDR3 residues: CASSFPKTTDTQYF. The CDR3 DNA reads as TGTGCCAGCAGTTTCCCCAAGACAACAGATACGCAGTATTTT. V gene TRBV28 combines with J gene TRBJ2-3; D gene ambiguous. Germline loops: CDR1 MDHEN, CDR2 SYDVKM. V was cut by 3 bases and J by 3 bases, with 10 bases left in between. The CDR3 is 14 residues long.

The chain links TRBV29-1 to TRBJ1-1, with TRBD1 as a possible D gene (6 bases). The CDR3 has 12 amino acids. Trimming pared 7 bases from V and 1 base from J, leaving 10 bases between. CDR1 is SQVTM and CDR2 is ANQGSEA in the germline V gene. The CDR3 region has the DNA TGCAGCGGGGGACACCCGAACACTGAAGCTTTCTTT. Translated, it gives CSGGHPNTEAFF.

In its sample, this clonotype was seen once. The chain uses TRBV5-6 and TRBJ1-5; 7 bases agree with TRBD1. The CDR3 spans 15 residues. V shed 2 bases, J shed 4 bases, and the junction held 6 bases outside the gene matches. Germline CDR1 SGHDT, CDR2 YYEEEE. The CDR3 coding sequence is TGTGCCAGCAGCTTCCTGGGACAGCCTAATCAGCCCCAGCATTTT. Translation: CASSFLGQPNQPQHF.

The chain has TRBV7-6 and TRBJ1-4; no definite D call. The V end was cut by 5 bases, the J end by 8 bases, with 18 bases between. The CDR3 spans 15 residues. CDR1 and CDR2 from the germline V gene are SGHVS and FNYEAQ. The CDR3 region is CASSRRREVGEKLFF. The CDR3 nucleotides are TGTGCCAGCAGCCGGCGACGGGAGGTTGGGGAAAAACTGTTTTTT.

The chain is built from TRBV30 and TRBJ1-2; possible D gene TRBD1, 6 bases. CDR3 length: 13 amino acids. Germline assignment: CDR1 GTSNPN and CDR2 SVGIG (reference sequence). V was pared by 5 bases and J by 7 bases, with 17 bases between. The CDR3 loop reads CAWGIDRTPGYTF. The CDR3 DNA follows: TGTGCCTGGGGTATAGACAGGACCCCTGGCTACACCTTC.

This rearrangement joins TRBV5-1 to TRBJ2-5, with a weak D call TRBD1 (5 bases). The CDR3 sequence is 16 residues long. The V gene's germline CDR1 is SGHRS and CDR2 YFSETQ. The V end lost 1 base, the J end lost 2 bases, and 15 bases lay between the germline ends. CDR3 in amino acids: CASSLNRLTAQETQYF. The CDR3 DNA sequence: TGCGCCAGCAGCTTGAACCGCTTGACAGCTCAAGAGACCCAGTACTTC.

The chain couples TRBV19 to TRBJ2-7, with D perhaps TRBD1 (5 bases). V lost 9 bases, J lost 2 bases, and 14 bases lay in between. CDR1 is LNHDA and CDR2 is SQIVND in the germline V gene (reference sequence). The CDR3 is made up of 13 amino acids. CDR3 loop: CARDQGLPYEQYF. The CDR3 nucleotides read TGTGCCAGGGACCAGGGTCTTCCCTACGAGCAGTACTTC.

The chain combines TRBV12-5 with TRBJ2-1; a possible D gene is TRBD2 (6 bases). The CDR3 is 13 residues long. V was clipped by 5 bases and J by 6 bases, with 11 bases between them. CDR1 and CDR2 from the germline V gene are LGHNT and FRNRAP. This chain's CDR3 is CASGSGGTNEQFF. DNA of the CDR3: TGTGCTAGTGGTAGCGGAGGGACCAATGAGCAGTTCTTC.

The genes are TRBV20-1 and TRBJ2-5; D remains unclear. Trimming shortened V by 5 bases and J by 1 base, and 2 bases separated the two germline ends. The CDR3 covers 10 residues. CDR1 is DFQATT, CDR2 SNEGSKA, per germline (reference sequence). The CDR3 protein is CSAAQETQYF. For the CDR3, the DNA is TGCAGTGCTGCCCAAGAGACCCAGTACTTC.

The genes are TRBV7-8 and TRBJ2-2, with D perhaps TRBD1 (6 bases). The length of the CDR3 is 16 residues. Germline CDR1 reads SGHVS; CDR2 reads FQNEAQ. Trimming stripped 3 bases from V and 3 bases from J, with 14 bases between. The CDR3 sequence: CASSLRGGSDTGELFF. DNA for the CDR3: TGTGCCAGCAGCTTGAGAGGGGGTTCGGACACCGGGGAGCTGTTTTTT.

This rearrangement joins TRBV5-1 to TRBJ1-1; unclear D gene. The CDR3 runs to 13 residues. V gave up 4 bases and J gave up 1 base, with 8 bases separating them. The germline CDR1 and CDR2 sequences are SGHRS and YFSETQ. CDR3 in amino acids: CASSPYRNTEAFF. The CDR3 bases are TGCGCCAGCAGCCCTTACCGGAACACTGAAGCTTTCTTT.

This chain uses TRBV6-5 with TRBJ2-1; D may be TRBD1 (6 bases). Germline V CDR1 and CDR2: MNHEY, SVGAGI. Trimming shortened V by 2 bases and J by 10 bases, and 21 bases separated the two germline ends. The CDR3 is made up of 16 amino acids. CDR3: CASSYRKTGSRQEQFF. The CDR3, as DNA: TGTGCCAGCAGTTACCGTAAAACAGGGTCCCGGCAAGAGCAGTTCTTC.

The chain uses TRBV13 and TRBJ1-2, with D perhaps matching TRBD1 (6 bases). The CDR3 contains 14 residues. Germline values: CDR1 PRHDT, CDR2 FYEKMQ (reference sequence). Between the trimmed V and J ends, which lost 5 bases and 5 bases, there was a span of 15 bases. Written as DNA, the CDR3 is TGTGCCAGCAGCGGAACGGAGGGGGGTTATGGCTACACCTTC. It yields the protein CASSGTEGGYGYTF.

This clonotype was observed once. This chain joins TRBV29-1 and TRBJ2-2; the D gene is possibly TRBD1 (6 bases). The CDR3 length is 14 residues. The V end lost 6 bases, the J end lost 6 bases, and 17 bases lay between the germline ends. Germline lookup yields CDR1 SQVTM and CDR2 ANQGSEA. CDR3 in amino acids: CSVATQGLAGELFF. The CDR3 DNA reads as TGCAGCGTAGCTACGCAGGGGTTAGCCGGGGAGCTGTTTTTT.

The CDR3 protein is CASSQDRGVLYF. CDR3 bases: TGTGCCAGCAGCCAGGACAGGGGAGTTTTGTACTTC. The gene calls are TRBV6-6 and TRBJ2-7; 9 positions match TRBD1. The V gene end was trimmed by 6 bases and the J gene end by 12 bases; junction bases not matched to a gene: 9. CDR1 and CDR2 from the germline V gene are MNHNY and SVGAGI (reference sequence). The CDR3 contains 12 residues.

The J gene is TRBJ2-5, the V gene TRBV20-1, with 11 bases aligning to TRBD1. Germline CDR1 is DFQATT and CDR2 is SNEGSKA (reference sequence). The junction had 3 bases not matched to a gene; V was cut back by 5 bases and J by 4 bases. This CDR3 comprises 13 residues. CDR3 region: CSARTGGRETQYF. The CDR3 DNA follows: TGCAGTGCTCGGACAGGGGGCCGAGAGACCCAGTACTTC.

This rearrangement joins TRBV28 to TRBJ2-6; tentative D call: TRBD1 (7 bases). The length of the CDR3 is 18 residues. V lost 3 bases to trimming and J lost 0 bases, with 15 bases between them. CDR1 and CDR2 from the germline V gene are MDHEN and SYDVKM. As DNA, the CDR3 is TGTGCCAGCAGTTTGCGGGGACAGTCGCTCTCTGGGGCCAACGTCCTGACTTTC. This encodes CASSLRGQSLSGANVLTF.

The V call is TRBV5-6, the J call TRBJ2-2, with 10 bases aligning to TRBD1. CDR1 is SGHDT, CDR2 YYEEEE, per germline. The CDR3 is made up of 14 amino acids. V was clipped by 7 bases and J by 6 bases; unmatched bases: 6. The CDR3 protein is CASGTGTGAGELFF. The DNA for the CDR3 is TGTGCCAGCGGTACCGGGACAGGGGCCGGGGAGCTGTTTTTT.